This T cell receptor (beta chain) was retrieved from a study of identifying expanded T cells in peripheral blood. Study-wide results and caveats: Two-week clone count variance significantly increased as total template count grew. Technical replicates showed about 1.2 changed clones; approximately two weeks roughly 18; four weeks 19.

Sequencing used immunoSEQ multiplex PCR; TCRdb keeps in-frame clones, though not all of them. The repertoire holds some 100,000 clones, with 87% as singletons. Collection occurred without any documented infections or immune events in donors. This CDR3 comprises 19 residues. Germline V gene data show CDR1 as SGHRS and CDR2 as YFSETQ. The ends lost 0 bases at V and 1 base at J; junction bases unmatched: 9. Note on this clone: The antigen is not known.

The sequence was collected from a person between 18 and 75 years old in good health. The chain combines TRBV5-1 with TRBJ2-1, with 11 bases lining up with TRBD1. Sequenced material: blood. DNA for the CDR3: TGCGCCAGCAGCTTGGGGACAGGGGGCTCCCGGTCGTCCTACAATGAGCAGTTCTTC. This codes for CASSLGTGGSRSSYNEQFF.